The 4 T cell receptor beta chains below were found in one sample sequenced in a study of shared clonotypes between healthy human individuals (TCRdb year 2020). Library creation used the immunoSEQ multiplex PCR assay. TCRdb stores this immuneACCESS table with in-frame sequences only. Part of the clones is absent; in the studies checked, under half of the shortfall reflects unresolved V genes, and no reason is known for the rest. A total of some 2,100,000 clones appear in this sample, about 92% of them only once. Around 1.7% of the sample comes from the top ten. CD8 naive samples were CD45RO-negative cells positively selected for CCR7, giving a CD45RA+CCR7+ population that excluded TemRA cells. The sequencing sample was made of naive CD8+ T cells from PBMCs. The sample's cell subset or site label, in plain terms: CD45RA+CCR7+. Receptors were obtained from a man younger than 35 in good health. Some clones in this sample may be carry-over from other donors' samples.

The count of this clone is one. The chain recombines TRBV4-1 with TRBJ2-2; 10 bases match TRBD2. The germline CDR1 and CDR2 sequences are MGHRA and YSYEKL. The CDR3 consists of 17 residues. J was trimmed by 4 bases and V by 4 bases; bases with no gene match: 9. CDR3 sequence: CASSRVLSGRGTGELFF. CDR3 nucleotides: TGCGCCAGCAGCCGGGTACTAAGCGGGAGGGGCACCGGGGAGCTGTTTTTT.

A note on this clone: The same CDR3 can be traced to other DNA sequences in this sample. The V call is TRBV6-5, the J call TRBJ2-7; D is uncertain. Germline CDR1 reads MNHEY; CDR2 reads SVGAGI. Trimming took 6 bases from V and 6 from J, leaving 9 bases between them. The CDR3 runs 11 residues. The CDR3 here is CASSFLGEQYF. DNA for the CDR3: TGTGCCAGCAGCTTTCTTGGCGAGCAGTACTTC.

The chain joins TRBV4-3 to TRBJ2-5; 8 bases line up with TRBD2. The better agreement between TRBJ2-7 and the DNA end casts doubt on the J call. The length of the CDR3 is 17 residues. CDR1 and CDR2 from the germline V gene are LGHNA and YSLEER. CDR3 sequence reads: CASSQEVGLAEYYEQYF. The CDR3 bases are TGCGCCAGCAGCCAAGAAGTCGGACTAGCCGAATACTACGAGCAGTACTTC.

J is TRBJ2-7 and V is TRBV6-5; possibly TRBD2 for D (5 bases). Germline CDR1 and CDR2: MNHEY and SVGAGI. This CDR3 has 15 residues. The ends were cut back, 2 bases at V and 2 bases at J, with 13 bases in the middle. For the CDR3, the DNA is TGTGCCAGCAGTTACGGACGGGGAAACGCCTACGAGCAGTACTTC. Translating gives CASSYGRGNAYEQYF.